The present T cell receptor beta chain was sequenced within a study of T cells in localized non-small cell lung cancer. Germline values: CDR1 MDHEN, CDR2 SYDVKM. Trimming took off 2 bases at V and 1 base at J, with 5 bases between the two ends. The CDR3 sequence is 13 residues long. Profiled with immunoSEQ multiplex PCR; TCRdb holds only in-frame clones, not every one. This table has almost 65,000 clones, roughly 90% appearing once. The sequence derives from a woman between 35 and 75 years old with stage I lung adenocarcinoma. The sequenced sample was peripheral blood, obtained before any cancer treatment. V usage is TRBV28 and J usage is TRBJ2-5; no definite D call. The CDR3: CASSLQRQETQYF. For the CDR3, the DNA is TGTGCCAGCAGTTTACAGCGCCAAGAGACCCAGTACTTC.